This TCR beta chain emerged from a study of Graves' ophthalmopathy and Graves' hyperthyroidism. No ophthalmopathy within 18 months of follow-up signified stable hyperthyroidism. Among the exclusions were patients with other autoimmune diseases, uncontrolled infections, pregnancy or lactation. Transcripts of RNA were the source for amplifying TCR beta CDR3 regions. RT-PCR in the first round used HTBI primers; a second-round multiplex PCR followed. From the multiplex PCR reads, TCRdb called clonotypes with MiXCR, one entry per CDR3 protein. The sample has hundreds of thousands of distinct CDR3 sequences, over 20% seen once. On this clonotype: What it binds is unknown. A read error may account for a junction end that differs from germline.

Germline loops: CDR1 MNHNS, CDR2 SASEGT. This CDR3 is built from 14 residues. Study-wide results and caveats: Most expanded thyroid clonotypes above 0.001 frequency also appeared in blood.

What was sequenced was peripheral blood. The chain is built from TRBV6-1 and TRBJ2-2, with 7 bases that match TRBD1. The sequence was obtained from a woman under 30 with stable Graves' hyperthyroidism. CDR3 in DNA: TGTGCCAGCACAGACAGGGTCGGCACCGGGGAGCTGTGTTTT. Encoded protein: CASTDRVGTGELCF.